These 29 T cell receptor beta chains share one sample of origin, sequenced in a study of T cells in narcolepsy. Some clones are missing from TCRdb's copy, which holds only in-frame ones; the method was immunoSEQ multiplex PCR. The table includes 6,500 to 8,500 clones, about 56% detected once. Specimen: CD45RA- memory CD8+ T cells from PBMCs. The receptors come from a human donor with narcolepsy.

The chain has TRBV14 and TRBJ2-7; 7 bases match TRBD2. J was trimmed by 2 bases and V by 1 base; bases with no gene match: 5. The CDR3 covers 15 residues. Germline V gene sequence: CDR1 SGHDN, CDR2 FVKESK. CDR3 DNA sequence: TGTGCCAGCAGCCAAGCTCCGGGGGGAACCTACGAGCAGTACTTC. Encoded protein: CASSQAPGGTYEQYF.

In its sample, this clone ranks as medium-sized (0.01 to 0.1%). Different DNA sequences within this sample yield the same CDR3. The J gene is TRBJ2-1, the V gene TRBV2, with unresolved D. This CDR3 region has 13 residues. Germline V lookup: CDR1 SNHLY, CDR2 FYNNEI. The ends were cut back, 5 bases at V and 3 bases at J, with 8 bases in the middle. CDR3 sequence reads: CASSKTDYNEQFF. CDR3 coding DNA: TGTGCCAGCAGTAAAACAGACTACAATGAGCAGTTCTTC.

Points on this clone: This may arise from a read error, as a much more abundant clone is one base away. The rearrangement uses TRBV5-6 and TRBJ1-5; D not certain. The CDR3 covers 12 residues. V dropped 0 bases and J dropped 4 bases, with 2 bases sitting between them. Germline assignment: CDR1 SGHDT and CDR2 YYEEEE. CDR3 coding DNA: TGTGCCAGCAGCTTGGTAAATCAGCCCCAGCATTTT. It specifies CASSLVNQPQHF.

The chain couples TRBV30 to TRBJ1-1; no reliable D call. The CDR3 runs 12 residues. Germline V gene sequence: CDR1 GTSNPN, CDR2 SVGIG (reference sequence). V lost 1 base and J 0 bases, leaving 3 bases between the germline ends. CDR3 in amino acids: CAWSEVNTEAFF. For the CDR3, the DNA is TGTGCCTGGAGTGAGGTGAACACTGAAGCTTTCTTT.

The CDR3, as DNA: TGTGCCAGCAGTGAAGGCGGGGGATACAATGAGCAGTTCTTC. This translates into CASSEGGGYNEQFF. The chain links TRBV6-4 to TRBJ2-1, with 7 bases aligning to TRBD2. The CDR3 runs 14 residues. Per germline, CDR1 MRHNA and CDR2 SNTAGT. V trimming: 3 bases; J trimming: 4 bases; junction bases outside the gene matches: 3.

The rearrangement uses TRBV2 and TRBJ2-7; weak D call: TRBD1 (6 bases). The CDR3 totals 12 residues. Germline assignment: CDR1 SNHLY and CDR2 FYNNEI. Trimming cost V 8 bases and J 2 bases, with 10 bases left between them. CDR3 nucleotides: TGTGCCAGCGGACAGCTAACCTACGAGCAGTACTTC. Its translation is CASGQLTYEQYF.

This clone was observed a few times. The chain employs TRBV4-3 and TRBJ1-2; 9 bases match TRBD1. The CDR3 has 14 amino acids. Looked up from germline, CDR1 is LGHNA and CDR2 is YSLEER. Trimming took 0 bases from V and 6 from J; bases not matched to a gene: 2. Here the CDR3 reads CASSQEWTGDGYTF. Here the CDR3 DNA reads TGCGCCAGCAGCCAAGAGTGGACAGGGGATGGCTACACCTTC.

V is TRBV5-4 and J is TRBJ2-7, with 9 nucleotides matching TRBD1. Germline CDR1 is SGHNT and CDR2 is YYREEE (reference sequence). The CDR3 contains 14 residues. Losses at the gene ends were 4 bases for V and 5 bases for J; bases not matched to a gene: 7. CDR3 DNA: TGTGCCAGCAGCGGAGGACAGGGGTCCGACGAGCAGTACTTC. Translation gives CASSGGQGSDEQYF.

CDR3 residues: CASSQEYPGPTYEQYF. The CDR3 bases are TGTGCCAGCAGCCAAGAATATCCAGGGCCCACCTACGAGCAGTACTTC. The chain is built from TRBV4-2 and TRBJ2-7, with D possibly matching TRBD1 (5 bases). V was clipped by 0 bases and J by 2 bases, with 14 bases between them. The CDR3 loop spans 16 amino acids. Germline lookup yields CDR1 LGHNA and CDR2 YNFKEQ.

The chain uses TRBV19 and TRBJ2-3, with a weak D call TRBD2 (6 bases). V was cut by 4 bases and J by 6 bases, with 11 bases left in between. CDR1 LNHDA and CDR2 SQIVND come from the germline V gene (reference sequence). The CDR3 loop spans 13 amino acids. The CDR3 nucleotides read TGTGCCAGTAGTAGACTAGTAGCGGATACGCAGTATTTT. Protein product: CASSRLVADTQYF.

The V and J genes are TRBV4-3 and TRBJ1-3; no reliable D call. CDR3 length equals 16 residues. V dropped 0 bases and J dropped 3 bases, with 12 bases sitting between them. Germline CDR1 and CDR2: LGHNA and YSLEER. In nucleotides, the CDR3 is TGCGCCAGCAGCCAAGATTCATCGGGCGGTGGAAACACCATATATTTT. Protein product: CASSQDSSGGGNTIYF.

This clone was detected only once. The chain carries TRBV11-3 and TRBJ1-1; TRBD1 agrees at 9 bases. Germline assignment: CDR1 SGHNT and CDR2 YENEEA. The CDR3 contains 15 residues. The junction had 7 bases not matched to a gene; V was cut back by 3 bases and J by 5 bases. CDR3 in DNA: TGTGCCAGCAGCTTGACAGGGGGTATGGGTACTGAAGCTTTCTTT. As protein: CASSLTGGMGTEAFF.

This clone showed up just a few times. The CDR3 bases are TGTGCCAGCAGCTCGGGACTCCAAACCGGGGAGCTGTTTTTT. Its protein is CASSSGLQTGELFF. The gene calls are TRBV7-9 and TRBJ2-2; D perhaps matches TRBD2 (6 bases). Germline V gene sequence: CDR1 SEHNR, CDR2 FQNEAQ (reference sequence). This CDR3 has 14 amino acids. V lost 4 bases to trimming and J lost 5 bases, with 11 bases between them. Complete variable domain (other parts from reference TRBV7-9 and TRBJ2-2): DTGVSQNPRHKITKRGQNVTFRCDPISEHNRLYWYRQTLGQGPEFLTYFQNEAQLEKSRLLSDRFSAERPKGSFSTLEIQRTEQGDSAMYLCASSSGLQTGELFFGEGSRLTVL.

This sequence joins TRBV27 and TRBJ2-5, with TRBD2 matching over 13 bases. The germline CDR1 and CDR2 sequences are MNHEY and SMNVEV (reference sequence). The junction had 8 bases not matched to a gene; V was cut back by 5 bases and J by 5 bases. The CDR3 is made up of 16 amino acids. In DNA, the CDR3 is TGTGCCAGCAGTCCCACTGGGACTAGCGGGGCCGAGACCCAGTACTTC. Translation gives CASSPTGTSGAETQYF.

This clone was counted between two and nine times. This chain joins TRBV6-6 and TRBJ2-7; D is unresolved. Trimming stripped 2 bases from V and 1 base from J, with 9 bases between. The CDR3 totals 14 residues. From germline, CDR1 is MNHNY and CDR2 SVGAGI (reference sequence). For the CDR3, the DNA is TGTGCCAGCAGTTACATTGTGGAATCCTACGAGCAGTACTTC. Translated, it gives CASSYIVESYEQYF.

The chain employs TRBV6-5 and TRBJ2-3, with D uncertain. Germline CDR1 reads MNHEY; CDR2 reads SVGAGI. This CDR3 is built from 14 residues. Deletions cut 6 bases from V and 2 bases from J, with 12 bases between. CDR3 DNA: TGTGCCAGCAGCTTCGGTGGAGACACAGATACGCAGTATTTT. Its protein product is CASSFGGDTDTQYF.

The chain couples TRBV6-5 to TRBJ1-5; D unresolved. In germline, CDR1 is MNHEY, CDR2 SVGAGI. The CDR3 runs 14 residues. Trimming left V 0 bases short and J 2 bases short, with 5 bases between. CDR3 in DNA: TGTGCCAGCAGTTACTCAGGAGGCAATCAGCCCCAGCATTTT. Protein product: CASSYSGGNQPQHF.

The chain employs TRBV6-4 and TRBJ2-1, with 11 nucleotides matching TRBD1. This CDR3 is built from 14 residues. CDR1 is MRHNA, CDR2 SNTAGT, per germline. V lost 3 bases to trimming and J lost 6 bases; unmatched junction nucleotides: 1. The CDR3 DNA sequence: TGTGCCAGCAGTGAGGGGACAGGGGGCAATGAGCAGTTCTTC. It specifies CASSEGTGGNEQFF.

This clone appeared once. V is TRBV19 and J is TRBJ2-1; TRBD2 is a possible D gene (6 bases). The CDR3 covers 12 residues. V lost 8 bases, J lost 6 bases, and 11 bases lay in between. Germline V gene lookup returns CDR1 LNHDA and CDR2 SQIVND (reference sequence). Here the CDR3 reads CASGSGSNEQFF. The CDR3, as DNA: TGTGCCAGTGGGAGCGGGTCCAATGAGCAGTTCTTC.

In the case of this clone: It differs at one base from a far larger clone, so likely a read error. Additional DNA sequences in this sample encode the identical CDR3. The chain recombines TRBV7-9 with TRBJ2-1, with 9 bases that match TRBD2. CDR1 and CDR2 (germline): SEHNR, FQNEAQ (reference sequence). The CDR3 contains 18 residues. Germline trimming cut 0 bases from V and 4 bases from J; bases unmatched to any gene: 10. The CDR3 loop reads CASSLAPGLAGGYNEQFF. The CDR3 nucleotides are TGTGCCAGCAGCTTAGCTCCGGGACTCGCGGGGGGGTACAATGAGCAGTTCTTC. Filled out from reference TRBV7-9 and TRBJ2-1, the complete variable domain reads DTGVSQNPRHKITKRGQNVTFRCDPISEHNRLYWYRQTLGQGPEFLTYFQNEAQLEKSRLLSDRFSAERPKGSFSTLEIQRTEQGDSAMYLCASSLAPGLAGGYNEQFFGPGTRLTVL.

This chain links TRBV9 with TRBJ2-1; 11 nucleotides agree with TRBD2. CDR1 and CDR2 from the germline V gene are SGDLS and YYNGEE. With 6 bases clipped from V and 7 bases from J, the junction kept 6 bases outside the gene matches. The CDR3 is 14 residues long. CDR3 protein: CASNSGGADNEQFF. The CDR3 nucleotides are TGTGCCAGCAATAGCGGGGGGGCTGATAATGAGCAGTTCTTC.

The gene calls are TRBV7-2 and TRBJ2-7, with D possibly TRBD1 on 6 matching bases. Looked up from germline, CDR1 is SGHTA and CDR2 is FQGNSA. This CDR3 comprises 13 residues. V was clipped by 1 base and J by 6 bases, with 10 bases between them. The CDR3 sequence: CASSLDRGIEQYF. The CDR3 DNA reads TGTGCCAGCAGCTTAGATAGGGGGATCGAGCAGTACTTC.

The table lists this clone with a few counts. A far larger clone is only one base removed, so a read error is likely. This specimen includes other DNA sequences encoding the same CDR3. The rearrangement links TRBV5-8 to TRBJ2-7; TRBD1 matches at 10 bases. The J segment lost 3 bases and the V segment lost 4 bases, leaving 13 bases of the junction unmatched. The CDR3 extends over 17 amino acids. Germline values: CDR1 SGHTS, CDR2 YDEGEE. The CDR3 here is CASSQDLGTGVVYEQYF. The CDR3 DNA is TGTGCCAGCAGCCAAGATCTGGGGACAGGGGTAGTCTACGAGCAGTACTTC.

This rearrangement joins TRBV27 to TRBJ1-1; no definite D call. Trimming took off 3 bases at V and 2 bases at J, with 1 base between the two ends. From germline, CDR1 is MNHEY and CDR2 SMNVEV (reference sequence). CDR3 length: 11 amino acids. The DNA of the CDR3 is TGTGCCAGCAGTTTCAACACTGAAGCTTTCTTT. Translation gives CASSFNTEAFF.

The J gene is TRBJ1-2, the V gene TRBV6-1, with TRBD1 as a possible D gene (6 bases). Trimming removed 5 bases at V and 14 bases at J, with 15 bases between. The CDR3 totals 11 residues. Germline V gene lookup returns CDR1 MNHNS and CDR2 SASEGT. DNA for the CDR3: TGTGCCAGCAGTTACACAGGGAGCTCTACCTTC. Protein: CASSYTGSSTF.

The chain carries TRBV4-1 and TRBJ1-1; D is uncertain. Germline assignment: CDR1 MGHRA and CDR2 YSYEKL. Trimming took off 4 bases at V and 0 bases at J, with 21 bases between the two ends. This CDR3 is built from 18 residues. In DNA, the CDR3 is TGCGCCAGCAGCCGGACTTACTGGCGAGGTCCCATGAACACTGAAGCTTTCTTT. Protein product: CASSRTYWRGPMNTEAFF.

This clone was detected a few times. This rearrangement joins TRBV7-3 to TRBJ2-7; D is perhaps TRBD2 (6 bases). V lost 1 base and J lost 6, with 13 bases in between. The CDR3 totals 14 residues. Per the germline V gene, CDR1 is SGHTA and CDR2 is FQGTGA. The CDR3 region is CASSLNWGVLEQYF. The CDR3 DNA reads TGTGCCAGCAGCTTAAATTGGGGGGTCCTCGAGCAGTACTTC. The full variable domain, in which reference TRBV7-3 and TRBJ2-7 provide the parts outside the CDR3, is GAGVSQTPSNKVTEKGKYVELRCDPISGHTALYWYRQSLGQGPEFLIYFQGTGAADDSGLPNDRFFAVRPEGSVSTLKIQRTERGDSAVYLCASSLNWGVLEQYFGPGTRLTVT.

This clone was seen a few times. V and J are TRBV4-3 and TRBJ2-7, with D unresolved. V lost 1 base and J lost 6, with 13 bases in between. Looked up from germline, CDR1 is LGHNA and CDR2 is YSLEER. There are 14 residues in the CDR3. CDR3 coding DNA: TGCGCCAGCAGCCAAGGGGCCAAGGCTGGCGAGCAGTACTTC. Translation: CASSQGAKAGEQYF.

This clone was seen more than once but under ten times. The gene calls are TRBV14 and TRBJ2-2, with 9 bases identical to TRBD2. This CDR3 comprises 15 residues. Germline assignment: CDR1 SGHDN and CDR2 FVKESK. Trimming cost V 5 bases and J 1 base; bases outside gene matches: 2. The CDR3 DNA is TGTGCCAGCAGCGGAGCGGGGGGGAACACCGGGGAGCTGTTTTTT. Its protein is CASSGAGGNTGELFF.